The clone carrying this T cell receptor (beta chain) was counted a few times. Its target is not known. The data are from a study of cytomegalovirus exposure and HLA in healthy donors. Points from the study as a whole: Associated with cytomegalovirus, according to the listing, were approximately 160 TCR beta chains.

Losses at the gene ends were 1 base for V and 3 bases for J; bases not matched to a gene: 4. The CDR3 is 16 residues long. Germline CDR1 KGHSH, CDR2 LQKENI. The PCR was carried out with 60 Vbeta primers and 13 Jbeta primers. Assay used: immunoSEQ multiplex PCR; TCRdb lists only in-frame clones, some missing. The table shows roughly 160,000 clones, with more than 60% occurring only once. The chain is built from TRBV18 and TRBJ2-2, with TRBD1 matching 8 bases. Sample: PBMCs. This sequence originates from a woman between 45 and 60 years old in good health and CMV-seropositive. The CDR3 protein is CASSPQNRGDTGELFF. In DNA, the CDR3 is TGTGCCAGCTCACCACAAAACAGGGGGGACACCGGGGAGCTGTTTTTT.